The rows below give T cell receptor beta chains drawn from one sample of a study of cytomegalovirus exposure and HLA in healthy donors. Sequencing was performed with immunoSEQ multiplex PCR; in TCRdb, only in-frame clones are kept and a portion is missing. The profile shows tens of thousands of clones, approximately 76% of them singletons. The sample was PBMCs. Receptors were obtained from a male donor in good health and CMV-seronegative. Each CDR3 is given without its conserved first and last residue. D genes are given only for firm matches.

cdr3_aa: AIGRQGGVEKLF
j_call: TRBJ1-4
d_call: TRBD1
v_call: TRBV10-3

cdr3_aa: ASSPPRGTGQPQH
j_call: TRBJ1-5
d_call: -
v_call: TRBV28

cdr3_aa: ASSQGVSFSGNTIY
j_call: TRBJ1-3
d_call: -
v_call: TRBV14

cdr3_aa: SFRYTMNTEAF
j_call: TRBJ1-1
d_call: -
v_call: TRBV29-1

cdr3_aa: ASSAGSRYVYVGYT
j_call: TRBJ1-2
d_call: -
v_call: TRBV6-1

cdr3_aa: ASSQEPGREDTEAF
j_call: TRBJ1-1
d_call: -
v_call: TRBV4-3

cdr3_aa: SVVVSQQGYWSNQPQH
j_call: TRBJ1-5
d_call: TRBD1
v_call: TRBV29-1

cdr3_aa: ASSLSPGQGGGYT
j_call: TRBJ1-2
d_call: TRBD1
v_call: TRBV27

cdr3_aa: ASSPRGGAGANEQF
j_call: TRBJ2-1
d_call: -
v_call: TRBV5-1

cdr3_aa: ASGRQGPGELF
j_call: TRBJ2-2
d_call: TRBD1
v_call: TRBV28

cdr3_aa: ASSRDKAQPQH
j_call: TRBJ1-5
d_call: -
v_call: TRBV7-2

cdr3_aa: ASSLDRLRNSPLH
j_call: TRBJ1-6
d_call: -
v_call: TRBV7-2

cdr3_aa: ASSQGLAYEQY
j_call: TRBJ2-7
d_call: TRBD2
v_call: TRBV18

cdr3_aa: ASSVGATNEKLF
j_call: TRBJ1-4
d_call: -
v_call: TRBV9

cdr3_aa: ASSLVSGEGTQY
j_call: TRBJ2-3
d_call: TRBD2
v_call: TRBV5-1

cdr3_aa: ASSLDRINTGELF
j_call: TRBJ2-2
d_call: -
v_call: TRBV5-4

cdr3_aa: ASSSYSPGQGTTDTQY
j_call: TRBJ2-3
d_call: TRBD1
v_call: TRBV5-6

cdr3_aa: ASSYSLTGRGYT
j_call: TRBJ1-2
d_call: TRBD1
v_call: TRBV6-6

cdr3_aa: ASSFGTDTQY
j_call: TRBJ2-3
d_call: -
v_call: TRBV11-2

cdr3_aa: ASSTVRAAPQETQY
j_call: TRBJ2-5
d_call: -
v_call: TRBV28

cdr3_aa: ASSIQNLQGDEQY
j_call: TRBJ2-7
d_call: -
v_call: TRBV5-1

cdr3_aa: ASSLPSGTRVYEQF
j_call: TRBJ2-1
d_call: TRBD2
v_call: TRBV18

cdr3_aa: ASSFSDSRYYGYT
j_call: TRBJ1-2
d_call: -
v_call: TRBV27

cdr3_aa: ASSRRDSSYEQY
j_call: -
d_call: TRBD1
v_call: TRBV9

cdr3_aa: ASSIRQGVKNIQY
j_call: TRBJ2-4
d_call: TRBD1
v_call: TRBV19

cdr3_aa: ASSLPGTGYEQY
j_call: TRBJ2-7
d_call: TRBD1
v_call: TRBV7-2

cdr3_aa: ASSLAGTSGYEQY
j_call: TRBJ2-7
d_call: TRBD2
v_call: TRBV5-4

cdr3_aa: ASSLGTGIGELF
j_call: TRBJ2-2
d_call: TRBD1
v_call: TRBV7-2

cdr3_aa: ASSRSTSGHSYNEQF
j_call: TRBJ2-1
d_call: TRBD2
v_call: TRBV4-2

cdr3_aa: ATSEDSINSPLH
j_call: TRBJ1-6
d_call: -
v_call: TRBV6-1

cdr3_aa: ASSQDRATYNEQF
j_call: TRBJ2-1
d_call: -
v_call: TRBV4-1

cdr3_aa: ATEAATGVDYGYT
j_call: TRBJ1-2
d_call: TRBD1
v_call: TRBV10-3

cdr3_aa: ASSLVMAANTEAF
j_call: TRBJ1-1
d_call: -
v_call: TRBV11-3

cdr3_aa: ATSPAGWRPEAF
j_call: TRBJ1-1
d_call: -
v_call: TRBV25-1

cdr3_aa: ASSLELGEQY
j_call: TRBJ2-7
d_call: -
v_call: TRBV5-8

cdr3_aa: ASSLDRGSGNTIY
j_call: TRBJ1-3
d_call: TRBD1
v_call: TRBV5-1

cdr3_aa: ASSKGQGTGANVLT
j_call: TRBJ2-6
d_call: -
v_call: TRBV21-1

cdr3_aa: RHRRGTEAF
j_call: TRBJ1-1
d_call: -
v_call: TRBV20-1

cdr3_aa: ASSLRLLAGDEQF
j_call: TRBJ2-1
d_call: TRBD2
v_call: TRBV7-2

cdr3_aa: AISELSGYT
j_call: TRBJ1-2
d_call: -
v_call: TRBV10-3

cdr3_aa: ASSPGLAGKETQY
j_call: TRBJ2-5
d_call: TRBD2
v_call: TRBV6-5

cdr3_aa: ASSLSNSPGSNEKVF
j_call: TRBJ1-4
d_call: -
v_call: TRBV27

cdr3_aa: ASSSPRAGSPEAF
j_call: TRBJ1-1
d_call: -
v_call: TRBV6-5

cdr3_aa: ASSGQGASPYEQY
j_call: TRBJ2-7
d_call: TRBD1
v_call: TRBV10-2

cdr3_aa: ATSRTRQGGVKLF
j_call: TRBJ1-4
d_call: TRBD1
v_call: TRBV15

cdr3_aa: ASSADRDSYEQY
j_call: TRBJ2-7
d_call: TRBD1
v_call: TRBV6-1

cdr3_aa: ASSLLAGQETQY
j_call: TRBJ2-5
d_call: -
v_call: TRBV5-4

cdr3_aa: ASIQGPSNQPQH
j_call: TRBJ1-5
d_call: -
v_call: TRBV6-6

cdr3_aa: ASSIGFRTADGYT
j_call: TRBJ1-2
d_call: -
v_call: TRBV19

cdr3_aa: ASSYSGRYNSPLH
j_call: TRBJ1-6
d_call: -
v_call: TRBV6-5

cdr3_aa: ATTPGQGGAGNTIY
j_call: TRBJ1-3
d_call: -
v_call: TRBV11-2

cdr3_aa: ASSPTRNTEAF
j_call: TRBJ1-1
d_call: -
v_call: TRBV28

cdr3_aa: ASSYGGTQY
j_call: TRBJ2-5
d_call: -
v_call: TRBV6-5

cdr3_aa: ASSVKATVYEQY
j_call: TRBJ2-7
d_call: -
v_call: TRBV9

cdr3_aa: ASSLAPGSGANVLT
j_call: TRBJ2-6
d_call: -
v_call: TRBV5-4